Below, 5 T cell receptor beta chains from the same sample are listed, as sequenced in a study of monozygotic twins with inflammatory bowel disease (dated by TCRdb to between 2019 and 2020). The protocol used for the library was 5' RACE. For sequencing, an Illumina HiSeq 2500 was employed. Each CDR3 protein sequence appears as one entry after TCRdb reprocessed the reads, and no DNA is included. The sample table holds around 400,000 distinct CDR3 sequences. More than 2% of the sample is held by the ten biggest clonotypes. The sequencing input was blood. The receptor source for this set is a human donor with ulcerative colitis or Crohn's disease, or a healthy co-twin of an affected twin (not recorded which).

The chain combines TRBV12-3 or TRBV12-4 with TRBJ1-5. The CDR3 is made up of 13 amino acids. CDR3 loop: CASSPRTDQPQHF.

The chain is built from TRBV10-2 and TRBJ1-1; the D call from TCRdb, TRBD1, cannot be confirmed without DNA. CDR1 WSHSY and CDR2 SAAADI come from the germline V gene. The length of the CDR3 is 12 residues. The CDR3 protein is CASKGVWTEAFF.

The chain uses TRBV20-1 and TRBJ2-1; without DNA, the TCRdb call of TRBD1 cannot be checked. Germline V CDR1 and CDR2: DFQATT, SNEGSKA (reference sequence). The CDR3 loop spans 15 amino acids. CDR3 in amino acids: CSARDRVPLLGEQFF.

The rearrangement joins TRBV25-1 to TRBJ2-7; TCRdb's D call of TRBD1 is untestable without DNA. The CDR3 length is 15 residues. Germline values: CDR1 MGHDK, CDR2 SYGVNS. This chain's CDR3 is CASTPQMGTGNEQYF.

The V and J genes are TRBV11-2 and TRBJ2-1; with no DNA, the TCRdb D assignment of TRBD2 cannot be verified. From germline, CDR1 is SGHAT and CDR2 FQNNGV. There are 16 residues in the CDR3. The CDR3 loop reads CASSLVRGLAYNEQFF. Full variable domain (remainder filled in from reference TRBV11-2 and TRBJ2-1): EAGVAQSPRYKIIEKRQSVAFWCNPISGHATLYWYQQILGQGPKLLIQFQNNGVVDDSQLPKDRFSAERLKGVDSTLKIQPAKLEDSAVYLCASSLVRGLAYNEQFFGPGTRLTVL.